The 32 T cell receptor beta chains reported below all come from one sample, sequenced in a study of cytomegalovirus exposure and HLA in healthy donors. The primer mix had 60 Vbeta and 13 Jbeta primers. Sequencing used immunoSEQ multiplex PCR; TCRdb keeps in-frame clones, though not all of them. The sample lists roughly 180,000 clones; roughly 80% were seen once. Sequenced sample: PBMCs. The receptors stem from a boy between 10 and 17 years old in good health and CMV-seronegative.

V usage is TRBV9 and J usage is TRBJ2-7; D might be TRBD1 (6 bases). Looked up from germline, CDR1 is SGDLS and CDR2 is YYNGEE. Trimming stripped 6 bases from V and 5 bases from J, with 18 bases between. The CDR3 length is 14 residues. CDR3 sequence reads: CASNRDIGVDEQYF. As DNA, the CDR3 is TGTGCCAGCAATCGGGACATAGGAGTCGACGAGCAGTACTTC.

The chain links TRBV6-5 to TRBJ2-5; D ambiguous. The ends were cut back, 0 bases at V and 5 bases at J, with 10 bases in the middle. There are 14 residues in the CDR3. CDR1 and CDR2 (germline): MNHEY, SVGAGI. CDR3 sequence (DNA): TGTGCCAGCAGTTACTCTGAGGTTGGGGAGACCCAGTACTTC. It is translated as CASSYSEVGETQYF.

The gene calls are TRBV7-8 and TRBJ1-2; 9 bases align to TRBD1. The CDR3 is 18 residues long. The germline gives CDR1 SGHVS, CDR2 FQNEAQ. The junction had 12 bases not matched to a gene; V was cut back by 1 base and J by 3 bases. The CDR3 loop is CASSLGRSTGGGYYGYTF. In DNA form, the CDR3 reads TGTGCCAGCAGCTTAGGGCGAAGTACAGGGGGCGGATACTATGGCTACACCTTC.

This CDR3 reads CASSLSQGNYGYTF. CDR3 sequence (DNA): TGTGCCAGCAGTTTATCACAGGGGAACTATGGCTACACCTTC. The chain joins TRBV27 to TRBJ1-2; 7 bases map to TRBD1. J lost 2 bases, V lost 0 bases, and 0 bases had no gene match. The CDR3 covers 14 residues. Germline assignment: CDR1 MNHEY and CDR2 SMNVEV (reference sequence).

V and J are TRBV7-2 and TRBJ2-5; 11 bases fit TRBD2. With V trimmed by 1 base and J by 4 bases, 8 bases remained unmatched. The length of the CDR3 is 17 residues. Per the germline V gene, CDR1 is SGHTA and CDR2 is FQGNSA. The CDR3 loop is CASSLGSSGGVGETQYF. Written as DNA, the CDR3 is TGTGCCAGCAGCTTAGGGAGTAGCGGGGGGGTTGGAGAGACCCAGTACTTC.

This clone showed up just a few times. This sequence joins TRBV11-1 and TRBJ2-7; perhaps TRBD2 as D (6 bases). Trimming pared 6 bases from V and 2 bases from J, leaving 11 bases between. The CDR3 loop spans 13 amino acids. Germline V gives CDR1 SGHAT, CDR2 FQDESV (reference sequence). CDR3 in amino acids: CASREAGTYEQYF. The CDR3 DNA is TGTGCCAGCAGGGAGGCGGGGACCTACGAGCAGTACTTC. Filled out from reference TRBV11-1 and TRBJ2-7, the complete variable domain reads EAEVAQSPRYKITEKSQAVAFWCDPISGHATLYWYRQILGQGPELLVQFQDESVVDDSQLPKDRFSAERLKGVDSTLKIQPAELGDSAMYLCASREAGTYEQYFGPGTRLTVT.

The chain employs TRBV7-9 and TRBJ1-2; TRBD1 matches 7 bases. This CDR3 comprises 14 residues. Losses at the gene ends were 1 base for V and 4 bases for J; bases not matched to a gene: 3. Germline CDR1 SEHNR, CDR2 FQNEAQ (reference sequence). The CDR3 coding sequence is TGTGCCAGCAGCTTAGAGGGGGCCGGCTATGGCTACACCTTC. Translating it yields CASSLEGAGYGYTF.

This chain connects TRBV15 to TRBJ2-3; 10 bases fit TRBD2. Germline V gene data show CDR1 as LNHNV and CDR2 as YYDKDF (reference sequence). V lost 1 base to trimming and J lost 6 bases; unmatched junction nucleotides: 1. CDR3 size: 14 residues. The CDR3 sequence is CATSRGLAGDTQYF. The CDR3 DNA follows: TGTGCCACCAGCAGAGGACTAGCGGGCGATACGCAGTATTTT.

In this sample, this clone turned up once. The chain employs TRBV30 and TRBJ1-1; 11 nucleotides align to TRBD1. With V trimmed by 1 base and J by 4 bases, 2 bases remained unmatched. The CDR3 is 14 residues long. CDR1 and CDR2 from the germline V gene are GTSNPN and SVGIG (reference sequence). DNA of the CDR3: TGTGCCTGGAGTGGCGGGACAGGGGGCACTGAAGCTTTCTTT. Amino acid sequence: CAWSGGTGGTEAFF.

The chain has TRBV15 and TRBJ2-3; 8 bases are shared with TRBD2. The CDR3 contains 17 residues. The germline V gene has CDR1 LNHNV and CDR2 YYDKDF (reference sequence). After removal of 2 bases from V and 2 bases from J, the junction contained 9 bases not matched to a gene. The CDR3 sequence is CATSRTRIAGPTDTQYF. CDR3 in DNA: TGTGCCACCAGCAGAACAAGAATAGCGGGACCCACAGATACGCAGTATTTT.

The chain combines TRBV9 with TRBJ2-7; tentative D call: TRBD1 (6 bases). V was clipped by 0 bases and J by 4 bases, with 14 bases between them. This CDR3 is built from 15 residues. Germline assignment: CDR1 SGDLS and CDR2 YYNGEE. Here the CDR3 reads CASSVGVRRGYEQYF. CDR3 in DNA: TGTGCCAGCAGCGTAGGTGTTCGTAGGGGGTACGAGCAGTACTTC.

The rearrangement uses TRBV27 and TRBJ2-1; maybe TRBD2 (5 bases). Trimming cost V 4 bases and J 2 bases, with 15 bases left between them. The CDR3 is 16 amino acids. The germline V gene encodes CDR1 MNHEY and CDR2 SMNVEV (reference sequence). The CDR3 nucleotides are TGTGCCAGCAGTTACCTCAGCGGCCAGACCTACAATGAGCAGTTCTTC. Protein: CASSYLSGQTYNEQFF.

The chain carries TRBV7-2 and TRBJ2-7; 15 positions match TRBD2. The CDR3 totals 18 residues. Trimming cost V 0 bases and J 3 bases; bases outside gene matches: 6. The germline V gene has CDR1 SGHTA and CDR2 FQGNSA. The CDR3 here is CASSLAWTSGRGVYEQYF. As DNA, the CDR3 is TGTGCCAGCAGCTTAGCCTGGACTAGCGGGAGGGGGGTCTACGAGCAGTACTTC. The variable domain in full, with the rest retrieved from reference TRBV7-2 and TRBJ2-7, is GAGVSQSPSNKVTEKGKDVELRCDPISGHTALYWYRQSLGQGLEFLIYFQGNSAPDKSGLPSDRFSAERTGGSVSTLTIQRTQQEDSAVYLCASSLAWTSGRGVYEQYFGPGTRLTVT.

The chain recombines TRBV9 with TRBJ2-5; 7 bases agree with TRBD1. The DNA end lines up better with TRBJ2-7; the J call may be wrong. The germline V gene has CDR1 SGDLS and CDR2 YYNGEE. This CDR3 comprises 14 residues. The chain's CDR3 is CASSVSGGRNEQYF. The CDR3 DNA reads as TGTGCCAGCAGCGTTTCAGGGGGTAGGAACGAGCAGTACTTC.

This clone is a singleton in its sample. The chain carries TRBV7-9 and TRBJ1-5, with a weak D call TRBD1 (6 bases). The germline CDR1 and CDR2 sequences are SEHNR and FQNEAQ (reference sequence). V lost 0 bases, J lost 0 bases, and 9 bases lay in between. The CDR3 consists of 16 residues. The CDR3 is CASSLAGQISNQPQHF. The CDR3 region has the DNA TGTGCCAGCAGCTTAGCAGGACAGATTAGCAATCAGCCCCAGCATTTT.

This chain joins TRBV29-1 and TRBJ2-1; D perhaps matches TRBD1 (6 bases). The ends were cut back, 6 bases at V and 0 bases at J, with 6 bases in the middle. The germline gives CDR1 SQVTM, CDR2 ANQGSEA. There are 12 residues in the CDR3. DNA for the CDR3: TGCAGCGTCAGGGGCTCCTACAATGAGCAGTTCTTC. Its translation: CSVRGSYNEQFF.

The V and J genes are TRBV10-3 and TRBJ2-1; possibly TRBD1 for D (5 bases). Trimming pared 8 bases from V and 9 bases from J, leaving 17 bases between. The germline CDR1 and CDR2 sequences are ENHRY and SYGVKD. The CDR3 is 13 residues long. The CDR3 bases are TGTGCCATCGGTGCCAGGGCTGAGAGTGAGCAGTTCTTC. This translates into CAIGARAESEQFF.

This clone was counted between two and nine times. V and J are TRBV9 and TRBJ1-1, with D possibly matching TRBD1 (5 bases). The germline gives CDR1 SGDLS, CDR2 YYNGEE. Trimming pared 3 bases from V and 0 bases from J, leaving 15 bases between. The CDR3 loop spans 16 amino acids. The CDR3 DNA follows: TGTGCCAGCAGCGACGGGGGGGTGCCTTTGAACACTGAAGCTTTCTTT. As protein: CASSDGGVPLNTEAFF.

V and J are TRBV4-3 and TRBJ2-1, with D possibly TRBD1 on 5 matching bases. The CDR3 extends over 14 amino acids. Trimming pared 2 bases from V and 4 bases from J, leaving 9 bases between. Per germline, CDR1 LGHNA and CDR2 YSLEER. The CDR3 DNA is TGCGCCAGCAGCCAACGGACAAGTTACAATGAGCAGTTCTTC. It codes for CASSQRTSYNEQFF.

The V and J genes are TRBV4-2 and TRBJ2-7; 7 bases match TRBD2. This CDR3 has 17 amino acids. J gave up 3 bases and V 0 bases, and 11 bases lay outside the gene matches. Germline CDR1 and CDR2: LGHNA and YNFKEQ. The DNA of the CDR3 is TGTGCCAGCAGCCAAGATCTCGGGACTATAAACGGCTACGAGCAGTACTTC. Its protein product is CASSQDLGTINGYEQYF.

This chain joins TRBV18 and TRBJ1-2; 7 bases are a match to TRBD1. Germline V CDR1 and CDR2: KGHSH, LQKENI. The CDR3 spans 16 residues. Trimming cost V 2 bases and J 8 bases; bases outside gene matches: 14. CDR3: CASSPLEGQGVYGYTF. CDR3 bases: TGTGCCAGCTCACCATTGGAGGGCCAGGGGGTTTACGGCTACACCTTC.

The chain has TRBV29-1 and TRBJ2-3; 8 bases fit TRBD2. This CDR3 spans 13 amino acids. The V and J ends lost 7 bases and 0 bases, in that order; junction bases with no gene match: 3. Germline V gene data show CDR1 as SQVTM and CDR2 as ANQGSEA. CDR3: CSELAASTDTQYF. The CDR3 DNA is TGCAGCGAACTAGCGGCTAGCACAGATACGCAGTATTTT.

The chain combines TRBV7-3 with TRBJ2-7; TRBD2 agrees at 14 bases. The CDR3 spans 22 residues. The J segment lost 2 bases and the V segment lost 0 bases, leaving 18 bases of the junction unmatched. The germline V gene encodes CDR1 SGHTA and CDR2 FQGTGA. CDR3 coding DNA: TGTGCCAGCAGCTTAACCGCCTCAAACACCGGGACTAGCGGGGGTCCGGCCTACGAGCAGTACTTC. The encoded protein is CASSLTASNTGTSGGPAYEQYF.

V gene TRBV29-1 combines with J gene TRBJ1-1, with D uncertain. Trimming cost V 4 bases and J 7 bases, with 7 bases left between them. The V gene's germline CDR1 is SQVTM and CDR2 ANQGSEA. The CDR3 is made up of 10 amino acids. Here the CDR3 reads CSVGGSEAFF. The CDR3 coding sequence is TGCAGCGTTGGAGGGAGTGAAGCTTTCTTT.

This clone was recorded once. The gene calls are TRBV5-1 and TRBJ2-1, with 14 bases matching TRBD2. This CDR3 contains 17 residues. Germline V CDR1 and CDR2: SGHRS, YFSETQ. The junction had 6 bases not matched to a gene; V was cut back by 2 bases and J by 5 bases. The CDR3 region is CASSLGLAGGRDNEQFF. The CDR3 region has the DNA TGCGCCAGCAGCTTAGGACTAGCGGGAGGAAGGGACAATGAGCAGTTCTTC. Using reference TRBV5-1 and TRBJ2-1 for the parts outside the CDR3, the full variable domain is KAGVTQTPRYLIKTRGQQVTLSCSPISGHRSVSWYQQTPGQGLQFLFEYFSETQRNKGNFPGRFSGRQFSNSRSEMNVSTLELGDSALYLCASSLGLAGGRDNEQFFGPGTRLTVL.

The rearrangement joins TRBV7-2 to TRBJ1-1; 8 nucleotides align to TRBD1. This CDR3 contains 14 residues. The V and J ends lost 5 bases and 7 bases, in that order; junction bases with no gene match: 9. The germline V gene has CDR1 SGHTA and CDR2 FQGNSA. CDR3 loop: CASSERQGRSEAFF. The DNA of the CDR3 is TGTGCCAGCAGCGAGCGACAGGGGAGGAGTGAAGCTTTCTTT.

This clone was seen once. The V call is TRBV9, the J call TRBJ1-1; D gene unclear. The CDR3 sequence is 16 residues long. CDR1 is SGDLS, CDR2 YYNGEE, per germline. V lost 0 bases, J lost 3 bases, and 15 bases lay in between. For the CDR3, the DNA is TGTGCCAGCAGCGTAGGACTGGCGGGTACGGACACTGAAGCTTTCTTT. Protein sequence: CASSVGLAGTDTEAFF.

This clone was seen only once. The rearrangement links TRBV14 to TRBJ1-1; D is undetermined. This CDR3 contains 16 residues. V dropped 4 bases and J dropped 4 bases, with 19 bases sitting between them. From germline, CDR1 is SGHDN and CDR2 FVKESK. The CDR3: CASSRPWRVYCTEAFF. As DNA, the CDR3 is TGTGCCAGCAGCCGACCCTGGAGGGTGTACTGCACTGAAGCTTTCTTT.

The gene calls are TRBV6-1 and TRBJ1-5; no definite D call. V dropped 8 bases and J dropped 4 bases, with 12 bases sitting between them. This CDR3 comprises 13 residues. Germline-derived CDR1 and CDR2 are MNHNS and SASEGT. The CDR3 DNA reads as TGTGCCAGCCTTCTGATACAAAATCAGCCCCAGCATTTT. It encodes CASLLIQNQPQHF.

The chain has TRBV6-6 and TRBJ2-3; D is perhaps TRBD2 (7 bases). In germline, CDR1 is MNHNY, CDR2 SVGAGI (reference sequence). The CDR3 covers 14 residues. The ends were cut back, 10 bases at V and 4 bases at J, with 18 bases in the middle. CDR3 region: CATTPRGAADTQYF. The CDR3 region has the DNA TGTGCCACCACTCCCCGGGGGGCGGCAGATACGCAGTATTTT.

V usage is TRBV6-5 and J usage is TRBJ2-1; D uncertain. The germline gives CDR1 MNHEY, CDR2 SVGAGI. The CDR3 runs to 15 residues. V was cut by 6 bases and J by 0 bases, with 12 bases left in between. CDR3 loop: CASSPDKISYNEQFF. DNA of the CDR3: TGTGCCAGCAGCCCAGACAAGATCTCCTACAATGAGCAGTTCTTC.

The gene calls are TRBV11-2 and TRBJ1-1; D is undetermined. V dropped 7 bases and J dropped 0 bases, with 9 bases sitting between them. The CDR3 consists of 13 residues. CDR1 is SGHAT, CDR2 FQNNGV, per germline. The CDR3 here is CASTNPVNTEAFF. The CDR3 bases are TGTGCCAGCACTAACCCCGTGAACACTGAAGCTTTCTTT. The complete variable domain, with remaining parts taken from reference TRBV11-2 and TRBJ1-1, reads EAGVAQSPRYKIIEKRQSVAFWCNPISGHATLYWYQQILGQGPKLLIQFQNNGVVDDSQLPKDRFSAERLKGVDSTLKIQPAKLEDSAVYLCASTNPVNTEAFFGQGTRLTVV.